This TCR beta chain was found in a study of T cell changes during pregnancy in multiple sclerosis. TCRdb keeps only in-frame clones here, not all; method: immunoSEQ multiplex PCR. The repertoire holds 60,000 to 75,000 clones, with approximately 90% as singletons. Germline V gene lookup returns CDR1 SGDLS and CDR2 YYNGEE. This CDR3 comprises 17 residues. The V end was cut by 0 bases, the J end by 5 bases, with 15 bases between. This chain connects TRBV9 to TRBJ2-6; the D gene is possibly TRBD1 (6 bases). The TCR was taken from a female donor with multiple sclerosis, enrolled in a pregnancy study. The sample was peripheral blood, taken in the third trimester of pregnancy. The CDR3 reads CASSVAGQIQRANVLTF. The CDR3 DNA is TGTGCCAGCAGCGTAGCCGGACAGATACAGAGGGCCAACGTCCTGACTTTC.